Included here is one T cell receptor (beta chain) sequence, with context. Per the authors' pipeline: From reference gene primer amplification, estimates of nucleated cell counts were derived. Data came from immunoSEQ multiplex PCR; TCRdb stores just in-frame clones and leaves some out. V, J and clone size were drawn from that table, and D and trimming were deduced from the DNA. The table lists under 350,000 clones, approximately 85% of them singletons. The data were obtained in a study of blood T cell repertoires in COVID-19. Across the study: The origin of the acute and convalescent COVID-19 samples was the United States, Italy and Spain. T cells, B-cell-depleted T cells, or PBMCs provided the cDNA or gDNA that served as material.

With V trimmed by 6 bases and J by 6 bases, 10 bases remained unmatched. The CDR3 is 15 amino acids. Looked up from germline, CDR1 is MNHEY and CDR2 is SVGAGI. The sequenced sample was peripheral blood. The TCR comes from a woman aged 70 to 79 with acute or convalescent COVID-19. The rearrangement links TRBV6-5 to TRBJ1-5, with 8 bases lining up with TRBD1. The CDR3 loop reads CASSRGTGQGQPQHF. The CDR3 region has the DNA TGTGCCAGCAGCCGAGGGACAGGACAGGGTCAGCCCCAGCATTTT.